These T cell receptor beta chains were read from a single sample in a study of blood T cells in healthy people across ages. MiXCR, applied by TCRdb to the 5' RACE reads, yields one record per CDR3 protein. This table holds roughly 2 million distinct CDR3 sequences, 40% to 55% found once. Sequenced sample: blood. These TCRs come from a woman between 35 and 50 years old in good health. Both conserved end residues are part of each CDR3. D genes are given only for firm matches. Expanded clones get a size class; other rows say once, few or many, or leave the size out.

cdr3_length j_call v_call d_call clone_size cdr3_aa cdr3_nt
21 TRBJ2-6 TRBV7-3 TRBD1 once CASSLIRTTGDIGSGANVLTF TGTGCCAGCAGCTTAATTAGAACGACAGGGGACATCGGCTCTGGGGCCAACGTCCTGACTTTC
15 TRBJ2-7 TRBV4-2 TRBD2 - CASSQGVASGDEQYF TGTGCCAGCAGCCAAGGAGTCGCTAGCGGGGACGAGCAGTACTTC
15 TRBJ1-5 TRBV6-1 - - CASGPGTSSNQPQHF TGTGCCAGCGGTCCAGGAACCAGTAGCAATCAGCCCCAGCATTTT
18 TRBJ2-3 TRBV20-1 TRBD2 - CSASSPGLAGLQADTQYF TGCAGTGCTAGTTCCCCGGGACTAGCGGGGTTGCAGGCAGATACGCAGTATTTT
14 TRBJ2-3 TRBV5-1 TRBD2 few CASHRGVDADTQYF TGCGCCAGCCACCGGGGGGTAGATGCAGATACGCAGTATTTT
12 TRBJ2-7 TRBV29-1 TRBD1 few CSVRTGPYEQYF TGCAGCGTGCGGACAGGGCCCTACGAGCAGTACTTC
15 TRBJ1-2 TRBV25-1 TRBD1 - CASSAPDRAGYGYTF TGTGCCAGCAGTGCTCCCGACAGGGCGGGGTATGGCTACACCTTC
12 TRBJ2-2 TRBV20-1 - - CSIGGYTGELFF TGCAGTATAGGGGGTTACACCGGGGAGCTGTTTTTT
16 TRBJ1-2 TRBV2 - few CASSVTPGWGTYGYTF TGTGCCAGCAGCGTAACTCCAGGGTGGGGGACCTATGGCTACACCTTC
18 TRBJ2-5 TRBV5-1 TRBD1 - CASSQTTPGQGSQETQYF TGCGCCAGCAGCCAAACCACTCCGGGACAGGGAAGTCAAGAGACCCAGTACTTC
14 TRBJ1-1 TRBV5-1 - - CASSPGDYRLEAFF TGCGCCAGCAGCCCCGGGGATTACAGGCTTGAAGCTTTCTTT
16 TRBJ2-3 TRBV3-1 TRBD2 - CASSQVSGSLGDTQYF TGTGCCAGCAGCCAAGTAAGCGGGAGTTTAGGAGATACGCAGTATTTT
12 TRBJ2-4 TRBV12-3/TRBV12-4 - - CASSSIKTEQYF TGTGCCAGCAGTTCTATTAAGACGGAGCAGTACTTC
13 TRBJ2-1 TRBV27 - few CASSLSQGYEQFF TGTGCCAGCAGTTTATCGCAGGGATATGAGCAGTTCTTC
17 TRBJ2-1 TRBV4-3 - - CASSQFSRLGSYNEQFF TGCGCCAGCAGCCAATTTAGTCGCCTTGGGTCCTACAATGAGCAGTTCTTC
16 TRBJ1-6 TRBV11-1 TRBD1 - CASSTGTGKPHSPLHF TGTGCCAGCAGCACCGGGACAGGGAAGCCCCATTCACCCCTCCACTTT
17 TRBJ2-1 TRBV9 - once CASSVASRGRFSREQFF TGTGCCAGCAGCGTAGCTTCTAGGGGACGGTTCTCTAGGGAGCAGTTCTTC
15 TRBJ1-1 TRBV18 - - CASSPPKGMGTEAFF TGTGCCAGCTCACCACCGAAGGGCATGGGCACTGAAGCTTTCTTT
14 TRBJ2-7 TRBV7-9 - - CASSQQGRVYEQYF TGTGCCAGCAGTCAACAGGGCAGGGTCTACGAGCAGTACTTC